This T cell receptor beta chain was identified in a study of blood T cell repertoires in COVID-19. Across the study: Italy, Spain and the United States were the sources of the convalescent and acute COVID-19 samples. In each case, the material was cDNA or gDNA derived from T cells, B-cell-depleted T cells, or PBMCs.

All enrollees were roughly 18 to 89 years old and from about 25 US areas. Categorization into cohorts depended on clinical history that participants reported. Measured with immunoSEQ multiplex PCR; TCRdb has only the in-frame clones, and not every one. The repertoire has 210,000 or so clones, 80% of them found once; the top ten carry less than 8%. This sequence was found in a woman aged 40-49 years with acute COVID-19. The source material was PBMCs or T cells enriched from blood (not recorded which).

CDR3 region: CASSLGVGGNTEAFF. CDR3 coding DNA: TGTGCCAGCAGCTTGGGGGTCGGGGGAAACACTGAAGCTTTCTTT. This rearrangement joins TRBV5-5 to TRBJ1-1, with D maybe TRBD1 (5 bases). Trimming took 0 bases from V and 2 from J, leaving 11 bases between them. Germline loops: CDR1 SGHKS, CDR2 YYEKEE (reference sequence). This CDR3 is 15 amino acids long. Full variable domain (remainder filled in from reference TRBV5-5 and TRBJ1-1): DAGVTQSPTHLIKTRGQQVTLRCSPISGHKSVSWYQQVLGQGPQFIFQYYEKEERGRGNFPDRFSARQFPNYSSELNVNALLLGDSALYLCASSLGVGGNTEAFFGQGTRLTVV.